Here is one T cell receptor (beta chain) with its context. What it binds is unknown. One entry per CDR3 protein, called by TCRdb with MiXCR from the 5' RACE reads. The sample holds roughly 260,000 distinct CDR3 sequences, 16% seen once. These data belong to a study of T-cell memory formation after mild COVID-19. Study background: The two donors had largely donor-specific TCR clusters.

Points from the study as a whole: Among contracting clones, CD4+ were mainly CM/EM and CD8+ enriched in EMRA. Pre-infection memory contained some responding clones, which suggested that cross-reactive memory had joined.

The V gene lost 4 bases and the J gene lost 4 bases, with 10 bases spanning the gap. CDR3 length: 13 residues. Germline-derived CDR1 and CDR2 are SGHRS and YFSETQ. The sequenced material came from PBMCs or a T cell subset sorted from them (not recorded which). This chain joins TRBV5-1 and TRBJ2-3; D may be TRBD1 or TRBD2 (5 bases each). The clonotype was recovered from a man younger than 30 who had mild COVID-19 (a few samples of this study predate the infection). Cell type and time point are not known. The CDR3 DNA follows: TGCGCCAGCAGCCCGATGGGGGCAGATACGCAGTATTTT. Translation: CASSPMGADTQYF. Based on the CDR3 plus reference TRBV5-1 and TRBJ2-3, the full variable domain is KAGVTQTPRYLIKTRGQQVTLSCSPISGHRSVSWYQQTPGQGLQFLFEYFSETQRNKGNFPGRFSGRQFSNSRSEMNVSTLELGDSALYLCASSPMGADTQYFGPGTRLTVL.